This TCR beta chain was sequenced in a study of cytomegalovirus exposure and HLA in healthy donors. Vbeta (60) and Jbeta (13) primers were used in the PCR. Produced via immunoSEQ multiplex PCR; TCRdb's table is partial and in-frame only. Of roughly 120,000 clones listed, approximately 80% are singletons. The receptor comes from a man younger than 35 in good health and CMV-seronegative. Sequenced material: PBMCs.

The CDR3 coding sequence is TGTGCCAGCAGCTTATTAGCGGGCCCCACCGGGGAGCTGTTTTTT. This codes for CASSLLAGPTGELFF. This chain uses TRBV7-9 with TRBJ2-2, with TRBD2 matching 7 bases. The V gene end was trimmed by 2 bases and the J gene end by 4 bases; junction bases not matched to a gene: 4. Germline V CDR1 and CDR2: SEHNR, FQNEAQ (reference sequence). The CDR3 runs to 15 residues.